Sequencing of this T cell receptor (beta chain) was carried out in a study of blood T cell repertoires in COVID-19. Study context: PBMCs, B-cell-depleted T cells, or T cells were the source of the cDNA or gDNA that made up the material.

V was trimmed by 2 bases and J by 2 bases, leaving 10 bases between them. There are 15 residues in the CDR3. Germline loops: CDR1 SGDLS, CDR2 YYNGEE. Authors' analysis steps: Amplification of reference gene primers provided the estimated nucleated cell counts. The method was immunoSEQ multiplex PCR; TCRdb's version includes in-frame clones alone and lacks a portion of them. D and trimming were read from the DNA, whereas the V and J calls and clone size are those reported in that table. The sample shows 250,000 to 300,000 clones, nearly 90% of them seen only once. About this clone: At the DNA level, this CDR3 is encoded by other sequences in the same sample as well.

The chain recombines TRBV9 with TRBJ2-2, with a tentative D call TRBD2 (5 bases). The source of this sequence is a woman between 40 and 50 years old who had recovered from COVID-19. The sample consisted of peripheral blood. As DNA, the CDR3 is TGTGCCAGCAGCGTCCTAGCCGCAAACACCGGGGAGCTGTTTTTT. Translating it yields CASSVLAANTGELFF. Filled out from reference TRBV9 and TRBJ2-2, the complete variable domain reads DSGVTQTPKHLITATGQRVTLRCSPRSGDLSVYWYQQSLDQGLQFLIQYYNGEERAKGNILERFSAQQFPDLHSELNLSSLELGDSALYFCASSVLAANTGELFFGEGSRLTVL.